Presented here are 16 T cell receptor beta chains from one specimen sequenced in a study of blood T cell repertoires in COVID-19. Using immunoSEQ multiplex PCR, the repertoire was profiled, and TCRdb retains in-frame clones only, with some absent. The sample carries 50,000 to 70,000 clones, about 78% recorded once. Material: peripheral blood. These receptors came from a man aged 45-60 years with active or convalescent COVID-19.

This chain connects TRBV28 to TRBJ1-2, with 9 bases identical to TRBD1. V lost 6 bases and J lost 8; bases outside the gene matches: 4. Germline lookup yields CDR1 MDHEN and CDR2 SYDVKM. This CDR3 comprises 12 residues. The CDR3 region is CASRTGGYGYTF. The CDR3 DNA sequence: TGTGCCAGCAGGACAGGGGGGTACGGCTACACCTTC.

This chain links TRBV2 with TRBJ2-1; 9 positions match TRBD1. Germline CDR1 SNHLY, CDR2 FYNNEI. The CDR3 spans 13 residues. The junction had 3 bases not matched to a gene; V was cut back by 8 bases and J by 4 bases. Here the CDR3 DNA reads TGTGCCAGCCGGGACAGGGCTTACAATGAGCAGTTCTTC. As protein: CASRDRAYNEQFF.

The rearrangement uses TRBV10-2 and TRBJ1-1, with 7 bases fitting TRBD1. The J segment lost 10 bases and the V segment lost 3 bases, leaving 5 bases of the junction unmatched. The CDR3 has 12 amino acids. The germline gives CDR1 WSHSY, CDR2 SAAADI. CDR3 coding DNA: TGCGCCAGCAGTGAAGGGGGCGTGGGAGCTTTCTTT. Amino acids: CASSEGGVGAFF.

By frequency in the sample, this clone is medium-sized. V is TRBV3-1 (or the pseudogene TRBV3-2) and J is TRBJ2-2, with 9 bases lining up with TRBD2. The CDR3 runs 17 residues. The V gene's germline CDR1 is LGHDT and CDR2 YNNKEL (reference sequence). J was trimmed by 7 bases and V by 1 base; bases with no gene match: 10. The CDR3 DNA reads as TGTGCCAGCAGCCAAGGTAGCGGGAGAGTAACGGGCGGGGAGCTGTTTTTT. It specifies CASSQGSGRVTGGELFF.

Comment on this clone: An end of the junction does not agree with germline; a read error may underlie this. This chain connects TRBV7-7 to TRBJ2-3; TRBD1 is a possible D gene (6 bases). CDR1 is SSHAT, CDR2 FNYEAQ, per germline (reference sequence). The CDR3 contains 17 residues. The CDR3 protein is CASSLGAGRGGTDTQYF. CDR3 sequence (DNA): TGTGCTAGCAGCTTAGGCGCGGGCAGGGGAGGCACAGATACGCAGTATTTT.

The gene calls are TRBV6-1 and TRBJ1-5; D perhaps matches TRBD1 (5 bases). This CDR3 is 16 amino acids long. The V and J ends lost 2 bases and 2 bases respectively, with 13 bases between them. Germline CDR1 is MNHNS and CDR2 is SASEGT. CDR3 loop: CASSEIGGYGNQPQHF. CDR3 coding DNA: TGTGCCAGCAGTGAAATCGGGGGATACGGCAATCAGCCCCAGCATTTT.

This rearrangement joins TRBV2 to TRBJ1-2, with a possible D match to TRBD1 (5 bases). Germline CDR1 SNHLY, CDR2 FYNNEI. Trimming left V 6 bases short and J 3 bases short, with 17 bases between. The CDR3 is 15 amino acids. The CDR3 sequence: CASSQTESRDYGYTF. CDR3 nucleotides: TGTGCCAGCAGCCAGACAGAGTCCCGGGACTATGGCTACACCTTC.

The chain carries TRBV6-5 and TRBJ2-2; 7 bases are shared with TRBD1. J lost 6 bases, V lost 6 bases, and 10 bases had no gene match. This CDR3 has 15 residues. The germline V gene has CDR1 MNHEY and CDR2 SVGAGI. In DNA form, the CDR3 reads TGTGCCAGCAGGCCGGGACAGTTTTTGTCCGGGGAGCTGTTTTTT. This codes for CASRPGQFLSGELFF.

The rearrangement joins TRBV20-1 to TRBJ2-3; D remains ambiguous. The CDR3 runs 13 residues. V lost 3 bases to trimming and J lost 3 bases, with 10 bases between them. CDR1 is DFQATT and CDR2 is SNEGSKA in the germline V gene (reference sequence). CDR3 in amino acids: CSASNRRTDTQYF. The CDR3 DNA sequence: TGCAGTGCTAGTAATAGAAGAACAGATACGCAGTATTTT.

The CDR3 reads CASSPDRGLSYEQYF. In DNA, the CDR3 is TGTGCCAGCAGCCCTGACAGGGGGCTATCCTACGAGCAGTACTTC. The chain joins TRBV5-4 to TRBJ2-7; 10 positions agree with TRBD1. The V and J ends lost 4 bases and 1 base, in that order; junction bases with no gene match: 5. Germline loops: CDR1 SGHNT, CDR2 YYREEE (reference sequence). The CDR3 runs to 15 residues.

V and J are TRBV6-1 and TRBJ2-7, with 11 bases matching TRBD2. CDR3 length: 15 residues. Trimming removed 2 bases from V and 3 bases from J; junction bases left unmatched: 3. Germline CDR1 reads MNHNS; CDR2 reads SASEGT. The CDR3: CASSERLAGIYEQYF. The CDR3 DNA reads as TGTGCCAGCAGTGAAAGACTAGCGGGGATCTACGAGCAGTACTTC.

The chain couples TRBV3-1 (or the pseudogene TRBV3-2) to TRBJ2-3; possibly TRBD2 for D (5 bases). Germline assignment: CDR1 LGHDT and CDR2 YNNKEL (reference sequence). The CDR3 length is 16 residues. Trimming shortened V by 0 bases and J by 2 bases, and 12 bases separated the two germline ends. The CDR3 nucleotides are TGTGCCAGCAGCCAAGATAGCGACACAAACACAGATACGCAGTATTTT. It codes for CASSQDSDTNTDTQYF.

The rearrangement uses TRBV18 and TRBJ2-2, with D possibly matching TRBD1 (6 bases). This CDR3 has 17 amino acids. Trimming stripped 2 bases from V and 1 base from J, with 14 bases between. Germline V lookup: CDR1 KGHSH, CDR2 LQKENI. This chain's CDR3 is CASSPIRQGMNTGELFF. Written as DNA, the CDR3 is TGTGCCAGCTCACCAATTCGGCAGGGGATGAACACCGGGGAGCTGTTTTTT.

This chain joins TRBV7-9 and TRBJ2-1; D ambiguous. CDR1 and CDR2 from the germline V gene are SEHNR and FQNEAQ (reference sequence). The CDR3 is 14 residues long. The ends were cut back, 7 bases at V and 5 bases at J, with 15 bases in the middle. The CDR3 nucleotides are TGTGCCAGCACTCTAGGCTCCACTCACAATGAGCAGTTCTTC. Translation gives CASTLGSTHNEQFF.

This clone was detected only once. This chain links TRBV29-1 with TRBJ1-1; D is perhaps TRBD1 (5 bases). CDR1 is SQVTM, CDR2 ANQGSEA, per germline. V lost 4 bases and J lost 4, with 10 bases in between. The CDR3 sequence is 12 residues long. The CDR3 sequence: CSVVRDATEAFF. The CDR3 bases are TGCAGCGTTGTCAGGGATGCCACTGAAGCTTTCTTT.

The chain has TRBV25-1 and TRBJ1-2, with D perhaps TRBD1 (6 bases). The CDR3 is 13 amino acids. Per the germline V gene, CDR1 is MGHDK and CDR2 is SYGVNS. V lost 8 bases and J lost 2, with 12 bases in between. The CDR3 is CASSTGSNYGYTF. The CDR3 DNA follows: TGTGCCAGCTCTACAGGGTCGAACTATGGCTACACCTTC.